This is a list of T cell receptor beta chains from one sample in a study of CXCR3-negative and CXCR3-positive naive CD8 T cells. After re-calling the 5' RACE reads, TCRdb lists one entry per CDR3 protein, DNA absent. In total, the table holds about 39,000 distinct CDR3 sequences. The sequencing input was memory CD8+ T cells from blood. These receptors came from a human donor in good health. Some clones in this sample may be carry-over from other donors' samples. Each CDR3 is given with its conserved first and last residue. Clone size appears in some rows only: once, few, many, or a class for an expanded clone.

TRBJ2-1 - TRBV6-5 CASSYSARVNNEQFF
TRBJ2-5 - TRBV7-9 CASSLVNGETQYF
TRBJ2-1 - TRBV5-5 CASSSLPRNEQFF
TRBJ2-7 - TRBV7-6 CASSPTPGGTYEQYF
TRBJ2-7 - TRBV3-1 CASSQRDSSYEQYF
TRBJ2-1 - TRBV6-2/TRBV6-3 CASLQASGEQFF
TRBJ2-5 - TRBV20-1 CSASLDRSQETQYF
TRBJ2-3 - TRBV5-1 CASSLEGGGHTDTQYF
TRBJ2-5 - TRBV29-1 CSVLPGAEETQYF
TRBJ2-5 - TRBV5-1 CASSLDWLETQYF
TRBJ1-1 - TRBV29-1 CSVDPHSGMNTEAFF
TRBJ2-5 - TRBV27 CASKKGSEQETQYF
TRBJ1-3 - TRBV21-1 CASSKRPPGNTIYF
TRBJ1-6 - TRBV12-3/TRBV12-4 CASSPGTGREPLHF
TRBJ2-1 - TRBV30 CAWSAGRGDNEQFF
TRBJ1-5 - TRBV5-5 CASSSRGLSNQPQHF
TRBJ2-3 - TRBV3-1 CASSPPMAGATDTQYF
TRBJ1-3 - TRBV4-1 CASSQDPGGLSSGNTIYF
TRBJ2-5 - TRBV5-1 CASSLDRGQETQYF
TRBJ2-3 - TRBV12-3/TRBV12-4 CATDSTDTQYF
TRBJ1-2 - TRBV7-9 CASSFLGQGKRNYGYTF
TRBJ2-2 - TRBV29-1 CSALTGRTGELFF
TRBJ1-6 - TRBV4-1 CASSQAGGRAPLHF
TRBJ1-2 - TRBV29-1 CSVVRPDYGYTF
TRBJ2-5 - TRBV20-1 CSAPHQGYQETQYF
TRBJ1-5 - TRBV12-3/TRBV12-4 CASRLGGQGPRSGQPQHF
TRBJ2-5 medium-sized TRBV29-1 CSVDRLTGNQETQYF
TRBJ2-7 - TRBV18 CASSDLGTLYEQYF
TRBJ1-5 - TRBV27 CASSSYWSNQPQHF
TRBJ2-3 - TRBV6-5 CASSYLRGSTDTQYF
TRBJ2-7 - TRBV11-2 CASSLLVSYEQYF
TRBJ1-6 - TRBV15 CATSRPQTGEASSPLHF
TRBJ1-1 - TRBV6-5 CASSSRQGDTEAFF
TRBJ2-7 - TRBV11-2 CASSLSGTSGSYEQYF
TRBJ2-7 - TRBV28 CASNPGSPYEQYF
TRBJ1-1 - TRBV7-8 CASSHGVSENTEAFF
TRBJ1-1 - TRBV18 CASSPGGDTWATEAFF
TRBJ1-6 - TRBV28 CASGDHRGPISPLHF
TRBJ2-1 - TRBV11-2 CASSTGPYTPNEQFF
TRBJ2-1 - TRBV12-3/TRBV12-4 CASSLLVYNEQFF
TRBJ2-1 - TRBV6-2/TRBV6-3 CASRLAGGTNEQFF
TRBJ2-7 - TRBV7-9 CASSLGTSLYEQYF
TRBJ2-1 - TRBV29-1 CSVEDSGGDSYNEQFF
TRBJ1-1 - TRBV3-1 CASSQDWQQGVPGVNTEAFF
TRBJ2-3 - TRBV29-1 CSVVVGAADTQYF
TRBJ1-1 - TRBV6-5 CASSPSGDEAFF
TRBJ1-5 - TRBV7-2 CASSLQGYPNQPQHF
TRBJ1-2 - TRBV6-2/TRBV6-3 CASSWGPAYGYTF
TRBJ2-3 - TRBV29-1 CSVEWGLGTGTPDTQYF
TRBJ1-1 - TRBV10-3 CAIMQSIMNTEAFF
TRBJ1-5 - TRBV9 CASSVEAGANQPQHF
TRBJ1-1 - TRBV4-2 CASSQGPSAKAFF
TRBJ2-1 - TRBV2 CASSDFLAGYNEQFF
TRBJ2-7 - TRBV15 CATSRDSTGGVYEQYF
TRBJ2-1 - TRBV20-1 CSAREINNEQFF
TRBJ2-5 - TRBV20-1 CSADREEETQYF
TRBJ2-1 - TRBV6-5 CASSYGTSNNEQFF
TRBJ2-6 - TRBV4-3 CASSQQVGNSGANVLTF
TRBJ2-7 - TRBV12-3/TRBV12-4 CASSPGTSGGPNYEQYF
TRBJ2-1 - TRBV7-2 CASSPKNEHFF